This TCR beta chain is from a study of blood T cells in healthy people across ages. Together with a sample-barcoded 5' primer, a J-beta primer mix was included in a second PCR lasting roughly 6 to 12 cycles. Carrying 12 random nucleotides, a template-switch adaptor labeled each individual cDNA molecule. Every individual sample yielded 2.5 million or more paired-end reads (each containing CDR3). TCRdb recomputed calls from the 5' RACE reads with MiXCR, one row per CDR3 protein. The sample holds 1.5 million to 2 million distinct CDR3 sequences; around 35% are singletons and the top ten take around 10%. The ends were cut back, 4 bases at V and 0 bases at J, with 13 bases in the middle. The CDR3 contains 16 residues. Germline CDR1 MGHDK, CDR2 SYGVNS. Whole-study results and caveats: Relative to aged donors, long-lived donors carried more naive CD4+ cells and displayed higher diversity.

There are many counts of this clonotype. The antigen is unknown. Sample: blood. V and J are TRBV25-1 and TRBJ2-1; perhaps TRBD1 as D (5 bases). The receptor's source is a woman aged 25 to 45 in good health. CDR3 sequence reads: CASSVLAGFSYNEQFF. CDR3 nucleotides: TGTGCCAGCAGTGTACTTGCAGGGTTCTCCTACAATGAGCAGTTCTTC.